A selection of T cell receptor beta chains follows, all from one sample in a study of CD8 T cells in ankylosing spondylitis. TCRdb re-derived calls from the 5' RACE reads in MiXCR, one entry per CDR3 protein. The table includes roughly 450,000 distinct CDR3 sequences, approximately 26% detected once. What was sequenced was blood, either unsorted or a sorted T cell fraction (not recorded which). These receptors all stem from a male donor with ankylosing spondylitis. The CDR3 runs from the conserved cysteine through the conserved F or W. The D gene is left open where the match is weak. Expanded clones are given a class, and other clones once, few, many or no size at all.

V gene	J gene	clone size	D gene	CDR3 protein	CDR3 DNA
TRBV11-1	TRBJ2-1	NA	NA	CASSLAQGNNEQFF	TGTGCCAGCAGCTTAGCTCAGGGGAACAATGAGCAGTTCTTC
TRBV3-1	TRBJ2-3	NA	TRBD2	CASSPLAGNTQYF	TGTGCCAGCAGCCCCCTAGCGGGAAATACGCAGTATTTT
TRBV12-3/TRBV12-4	TRBJ1-5	NA	TRBD1	CASSFDRGRLNQPQHF	TGTGCCAGCAGTTTTGACAGGGGGCGGTTAAATCAGCCCCAGCATTTT
TRBV3-1	TRBJ1-4	NA	NA	CASSQWTGGDEKLFF	TGTGCCAGCAGCCAATGGACGGGAGGGGATGAAAAACTGTTTTTT
TRBV7-9	TRBJ1-4	once	NA	CASSLREYNEKLFF	TGTGCCAGCAGCCTGAGGGAGTATAATGAAAAACTGTTTTTT
TRBV7-2	TRBJ2-3	many	NA	CASRRTSTDTQYF	TGTGCCAGCAGACGGACTAGCACAGATACGCAGTATTTT
TRBV20-1	TRBJ2-3	few	TRBD1	CSASIVQGGTDTQYF	TGCAGTGCTAGCATTGTGCAGGGGGGCACAGATACGCAGTATTTT
TRBV11-2	TRBJ2-3	NA	TRBD2	CASSLDSGGRASTDTQYF	TGTGCCAGCAGCCTAGATAGCGGCGGGAGGGCGAGCACAGATACGCAGTATTTT
TRBV3-1	TRBJ1-2	few	TRBD1	CASSQVQGAHLSYTF	TGTGCCAGCAGCCAAGTTCAGGGGGCCCACCTAAGCTACACCTTC
TRBV10-3	TRBJ1-2	NA	TRBD1	CATGTGDRGYTF	TGTGCCACCGGAACAGGGGATAGGGGCTACACCTTC
TRBV7-9	TRBJ2-3	NA	NA	CASTGGGYTDTQYF	TGTGCCAGCACGGGGGGCGGGTACACAGATACGCAGTATTTT
TRBV12-3/TRBV12-4	TRBJ1-6	NA	NA	CASSFERNNSPLHF	TGTGCCAGCAGTTTTGAGAGGAATAATTCACCCCTCCACTTT
TRBV6-5	TRBJ2-3	NA	NA	CASSYSEEHTQYF	TGTGCCAGCAGTTACAGTGAGGAACATACGCAGTATTTT
TRBV6-5	TRBJ2-1	few	TRBD2	CASSYTVGLAGNYNEQFF	TGTGCCAGCAGTTACACGGTCGGACTAGCGGGAAATTACAATGAGCAGTTCTTC
TRBV12-3/TRBV12-4	TRBJ2-1	NA	NA	CASSRSYSSYNEQFF	TGTGCCAGCAGCCGAAGTTATAGCTCCTACAATGAGCAGTTCTTC
TRBV29-1	TRBJ2-3	NA	NA	CSVGELRTDTQYF	TGCAGCGTTGGGGAACTTCGCACAGATACGCAGTATTTT
TRBV20-1	TRBJ1-5	few	NA	CSASRGTSNQPQHF	TGCAGTGCTTCCAGGGGCACTAGCAATCAGCCCCAGCATTTT
TRBV5-1	TRBJ2-5	few	NA	CASSLAPGSETQYF	TGCGCCAGCAGCTTGGCCCCGGGAAGCGAGACCCAGTACTTC
TRBV19	TRBJ1-1	NA	NA	CASSVRLQRAEAFF	TGTGCCAGTAGTGTCCGCCTTCAGAGAGCTGAAGCTTTCTTT
TRBV19	TRBJ2-7	few	TRBD1	CASRSWGQGKAYEQYF	TGTGCCAGTAGGAGTTGGGGACAGGGGAAGGCCTACGAGCAGTACTTC
TRBV2	TRBJ1-2	many	NA	CASTMGSSIYGYTF	TGTGCCAGCACCATGGGCAGCTCAATCTATGGCTACACCTTC
TRBV15	TRBJ1-5	NA	NA	CATSWGDNQPQHF	TGTGCCACCAGCTGGGGAGACAATCAGCCCCAGCATTTT
TRBV3-1	TRBJ2-3	NA	NA	CASRGRLGAGSTDTQYF	TGTGCCAGCAGGGGGCGGTTGGGGGCAGGTAGCACAGATACGCAGTATTTT
TRBV20-1	TRBJ2-1	few	NA	CSAKAGGSYGEQFF	TGCAGTGCGAAAGCTGGTGGTTCCTATGGTGAGCAGTTCTTC
TRBV27	TRBJ2-2	NA	TRBD2	CASSYIAGGMNTGELFF	TGTGCCAGCAGTTATATAGCGGGAGGGATGAACACCGGGGAGCTGTTTTTT
TRBV15	TRBJ2-4	few	NA	CATRPGVGLAKNIQYF	TGTGCCACCAGACCGGGGGTAGGCTTAGCCAAAAACATTCAGTACTTC
TRBV7-2	TRBJ2-5	NA	NA	CASSLKGPLETQYF	TGTGCCAGCAGTCTAAAGGGGCCTTTAGAGACCCAGTACTTC
TRBV6-4	TRBJ1-2	few	NA	CASSVRPNYGYTF	TGTGCCAGCAGTGTAAGGCCTAACTATGGCTACACCTTC
TRBV5-1	TRBJ1-1	NA	NA	CASSLGQINPTEAFF	TGCGCCAGCAGCTTAGGACAAATCAACCCGACTGAAGCTTTCTTT
TRBV20-1	TRBJ2-1	NA	NA	CSARGQTLYNEQFF	TGCAGTGCTAGAGGCCAGACCCTGTACAATGAGCAGTTCTTC
TRBV29-1	TRBJ1-2	few	NA	CSGEGLRDYGYTF	TGCAGCGGGGAAGGGCTCAGGGACTATGGCTACACCTTC
TRBV20-1	TRBJ1-1	NA	NA	CSARDVGRGTNTEAFF	TGCAGTGCTAGAGATGTGGGCAGGGGTACGAACACTGAAGCTTTCTTT
TRBV27	TRBJ1-6	NA	TRBD1	CASRAGTGDSPLHF	TGTGCCAGCAGAGCCGGGACAGGAGATTCACCCCTCCACTTT
TRBV5-1	TRBJ2-7	NA	NA	CASRGASYTYEQYF	TGCGCCAGCAGGGGGGCTAGCTACACCTACGAGCAGTACTTC
TRBV7-2	TRBJ2-1	many	NA	CASSGRTLTYNEQFF	TGTGCCAGCAGCGGACGGACCCTAACCTACAATGAGCAGTTCTTC
TRBV7-2	TRBJ2-1	few	NA	CASSFSRSYNEQFF	TGTGCCAGCAGCTTCAGCCGCTCCTACAATGAGCAGTTCTTC
TRBV3-1	TRBJ1-1	NA	NA	CASSQADRRNTEAFF	TGTGCCAGCAGCCAAGCTGACAGAAGGAACACTGAAGCTTTCTTT
TRBV7-2	TRBJ2-2	NA	NA	CASSPAANTGELFF	TGTGCCAGCAGCCCCGCGGCGAACACCGGGGAGCTGTTTTTT
TRBV6-2/TRBV6-3	TRBJ1-1	NA	NA	CASSYSNLPSEAFF	TGTGCCAGCAGTTACTCAAACCTCCCAAGTGAAGCTTTCTTT
TRBV12-3/TRBV12-4	TRBJ2-7	many	NA	CASSLKPGAHEQYF	TGTGCCAGCAGTTTAAAGCCAGGGGCCCACGAGCAGTACTTC
TRBV5-1	TRBJ2-4	NA	NA	CASSLASVAEYEIQYF	TGCGCCAGCAGCTTGGCGTCGGTAGCTGAGTACGAAATTCAGTACTTC
TRBV20-1	TRBJ2-3	few	NA	CSGGRASTDTQYF	TGCAGTGGGGGGCGGGCTAGCACAGATACGCAGTATTTT
TRBV7-8	TRBJ2-5	few	NA	CASSRGLASGVQETQYF	TGTGCCAGCAGCCGCGGATTAGCCTCAGGAGTCCAAGAGACCCAGTACTTC